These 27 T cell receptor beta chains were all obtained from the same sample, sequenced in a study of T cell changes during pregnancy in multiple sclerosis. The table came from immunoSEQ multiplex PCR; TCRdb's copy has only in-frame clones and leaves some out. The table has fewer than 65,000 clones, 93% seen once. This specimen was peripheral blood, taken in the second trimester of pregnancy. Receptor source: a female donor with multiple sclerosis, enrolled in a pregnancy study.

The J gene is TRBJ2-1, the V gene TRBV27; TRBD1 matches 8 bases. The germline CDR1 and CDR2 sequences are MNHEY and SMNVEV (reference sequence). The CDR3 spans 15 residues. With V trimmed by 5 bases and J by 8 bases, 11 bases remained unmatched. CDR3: CASSLRPDRGYEQFF. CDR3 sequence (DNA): TGTGCCAGCAGTCTTCGACCTGACAGGGGATATGAGCAGTTCTTC.

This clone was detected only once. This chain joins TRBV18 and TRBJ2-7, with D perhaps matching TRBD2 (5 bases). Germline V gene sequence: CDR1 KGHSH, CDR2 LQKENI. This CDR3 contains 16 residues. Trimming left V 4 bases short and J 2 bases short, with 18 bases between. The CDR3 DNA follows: TGTGCCAGCTCACGCACGGTCGGACTTCCCGCCTACGAGCAGTACTTC. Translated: CASSRTVGLPAYEQYF.

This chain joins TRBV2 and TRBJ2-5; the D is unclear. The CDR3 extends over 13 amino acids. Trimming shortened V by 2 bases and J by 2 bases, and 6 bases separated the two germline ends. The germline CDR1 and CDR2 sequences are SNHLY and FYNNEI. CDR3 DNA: TGTGCCAGCAGTGAAAGGCGGCAAGAGACCCAGTACTTC. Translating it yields CASSERRQETQYF.

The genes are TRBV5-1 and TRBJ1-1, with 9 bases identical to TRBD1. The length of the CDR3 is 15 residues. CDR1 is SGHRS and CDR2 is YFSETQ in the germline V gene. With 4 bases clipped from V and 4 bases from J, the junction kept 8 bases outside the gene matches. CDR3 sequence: CASSAEGQGGTEAFF. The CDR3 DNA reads TGCGCCAGCAGCGCAGAGGGACAGGGAGGCACTGAAGCTTTCTTT.

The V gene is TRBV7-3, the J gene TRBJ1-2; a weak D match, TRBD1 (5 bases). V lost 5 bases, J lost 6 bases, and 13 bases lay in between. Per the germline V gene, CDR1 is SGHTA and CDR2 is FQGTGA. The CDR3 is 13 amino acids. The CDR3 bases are TGTGCCAGCAGCCATGGTACAGGTCATGGCTACACCTTC. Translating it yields CASSHGTGHGYTF. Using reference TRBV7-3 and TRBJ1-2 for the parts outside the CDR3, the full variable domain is GAGVSQTPSNKVTEKGKYVELRCDPISGHTALYWYRQSLGQGPEFLIYFQGTGAADDSGLPNDRFFAVRPEGSVSTLKIQRTERGDSAVYLCASSHGTGHGYTFGSGTRLTVV.

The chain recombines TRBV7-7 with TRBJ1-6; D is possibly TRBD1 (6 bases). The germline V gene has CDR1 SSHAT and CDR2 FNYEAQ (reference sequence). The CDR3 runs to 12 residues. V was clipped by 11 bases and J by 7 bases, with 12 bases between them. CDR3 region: CAGHRANSPLHF. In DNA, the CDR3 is TGTGCCGGGCACAGGGCAAATTCACCCCTCCACTTT.

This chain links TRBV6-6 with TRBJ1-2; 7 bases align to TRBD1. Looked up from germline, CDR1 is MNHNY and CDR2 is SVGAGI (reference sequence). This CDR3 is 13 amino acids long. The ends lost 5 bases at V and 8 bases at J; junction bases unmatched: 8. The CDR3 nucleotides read TGTGCCAGCAGTGACATGACAGGGACCGGCTACACCTTC. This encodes CASSDMTGTGYTF.

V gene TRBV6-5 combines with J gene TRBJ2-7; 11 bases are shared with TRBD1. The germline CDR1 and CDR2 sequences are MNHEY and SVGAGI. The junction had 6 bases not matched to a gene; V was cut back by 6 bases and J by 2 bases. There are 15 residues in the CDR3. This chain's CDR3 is CASRNGQGATYEQYF. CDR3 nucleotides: TGTGCCAGCAGAAATGGACAGGGGGCTACCTACGAGCAGTACTTC.

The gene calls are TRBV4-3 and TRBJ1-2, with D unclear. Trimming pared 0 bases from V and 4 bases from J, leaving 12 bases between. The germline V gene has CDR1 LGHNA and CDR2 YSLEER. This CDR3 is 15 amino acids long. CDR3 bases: TGCGCCAGCAGCCAAGAAGTTCGTGGAGGCTATGGCTACACCTTC. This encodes CASSQEVRGGYGYTF.

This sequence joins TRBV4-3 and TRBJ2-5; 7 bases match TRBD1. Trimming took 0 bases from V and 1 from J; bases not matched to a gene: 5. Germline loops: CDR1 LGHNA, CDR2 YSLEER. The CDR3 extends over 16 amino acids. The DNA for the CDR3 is TGCGCCAGCAGCCAAGATGGCAGGGGGTCCCAAGAGACCCAGTACTTC. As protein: CASSQDGRGSQETQYF.

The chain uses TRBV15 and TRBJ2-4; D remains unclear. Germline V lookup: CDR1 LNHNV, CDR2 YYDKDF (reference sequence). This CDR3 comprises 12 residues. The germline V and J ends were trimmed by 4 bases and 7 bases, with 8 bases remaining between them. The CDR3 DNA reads TGTGCCACCAGCAACAGTGTGAACATTCAGTACTTC. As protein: CATSNSVNIQYF.

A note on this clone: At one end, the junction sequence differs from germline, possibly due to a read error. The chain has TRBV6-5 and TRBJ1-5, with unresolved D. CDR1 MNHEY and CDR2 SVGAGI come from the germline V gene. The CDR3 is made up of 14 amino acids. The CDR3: CANSYFPLEGPQHF. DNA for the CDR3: TGTGCCAACAGTTACTTCCCACTGGAGGGGCCCCAGCATTTT.

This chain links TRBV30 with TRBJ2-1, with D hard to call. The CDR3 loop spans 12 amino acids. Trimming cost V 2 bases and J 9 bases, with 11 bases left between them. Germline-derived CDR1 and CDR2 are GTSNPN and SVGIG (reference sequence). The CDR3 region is CAWSSTGSEQFF. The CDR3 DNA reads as TGTGCCTGGAGTTCTACCGGGTCTGAGCAGTTCTTC.

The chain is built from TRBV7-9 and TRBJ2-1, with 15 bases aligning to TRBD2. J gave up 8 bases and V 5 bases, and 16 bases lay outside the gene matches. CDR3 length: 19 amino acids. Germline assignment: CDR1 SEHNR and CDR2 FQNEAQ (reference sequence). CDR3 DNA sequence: TGTGCCAGCAGCCGGACTAGCGGGAGGGCCCCAGGAATCTCCGATGAGCAGTTCTTC. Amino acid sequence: CASSRTSGRAPGISDEQFF.

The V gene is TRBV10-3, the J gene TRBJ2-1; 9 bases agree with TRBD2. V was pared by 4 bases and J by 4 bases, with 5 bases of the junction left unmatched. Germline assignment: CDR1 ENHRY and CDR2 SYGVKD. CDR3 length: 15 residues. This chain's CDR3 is CAISVAGEGYNEQFF. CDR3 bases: TGTGCCATCAGTGTAGCGGGAGAAGGTTACAATGAGCAGTTCTTC.

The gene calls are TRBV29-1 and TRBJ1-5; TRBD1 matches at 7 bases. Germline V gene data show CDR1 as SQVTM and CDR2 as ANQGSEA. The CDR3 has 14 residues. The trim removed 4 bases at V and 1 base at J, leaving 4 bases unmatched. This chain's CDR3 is CSVGTTGSNQPQHF. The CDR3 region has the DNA TGCAGCGTTGGAACGACAGGGAGCAATCAGCCCCAGCATTTT.

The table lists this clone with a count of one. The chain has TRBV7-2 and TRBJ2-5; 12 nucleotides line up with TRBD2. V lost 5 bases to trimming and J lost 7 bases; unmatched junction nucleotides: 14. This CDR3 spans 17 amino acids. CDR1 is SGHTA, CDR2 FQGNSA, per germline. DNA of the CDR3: TGTGCCAGCAGCCCCCCCGGGCTAGCGGGAGGGTTCGGGACCCAGTACTTC. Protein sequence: CASSPPGLAGGFGTQYF.

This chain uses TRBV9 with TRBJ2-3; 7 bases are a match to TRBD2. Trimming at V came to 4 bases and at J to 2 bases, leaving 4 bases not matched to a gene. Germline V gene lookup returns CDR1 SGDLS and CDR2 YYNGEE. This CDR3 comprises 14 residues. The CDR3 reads CASSSGDHTDTQYF. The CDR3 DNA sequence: TGTGCCAGCAGCAGCGGGGACCACACAGATACGCAGTATTTT.

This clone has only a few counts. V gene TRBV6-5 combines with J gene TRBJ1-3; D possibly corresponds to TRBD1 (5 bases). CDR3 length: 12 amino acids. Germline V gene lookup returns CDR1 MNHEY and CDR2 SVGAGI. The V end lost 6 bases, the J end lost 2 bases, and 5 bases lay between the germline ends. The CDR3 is CASRGPGNTIYF. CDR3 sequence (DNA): TGTGCCAGCAGGGGGCCTGGAAACACCATATATTTT.

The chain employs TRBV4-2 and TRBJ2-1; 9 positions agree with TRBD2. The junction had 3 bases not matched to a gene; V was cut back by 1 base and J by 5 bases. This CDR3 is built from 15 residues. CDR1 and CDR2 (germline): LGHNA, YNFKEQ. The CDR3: CASSQASGTDNEQFF. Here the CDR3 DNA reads TGTGCCAGCAGCCAAGCTAGCGGGACGGACAATGAGCAGTTCTTC.

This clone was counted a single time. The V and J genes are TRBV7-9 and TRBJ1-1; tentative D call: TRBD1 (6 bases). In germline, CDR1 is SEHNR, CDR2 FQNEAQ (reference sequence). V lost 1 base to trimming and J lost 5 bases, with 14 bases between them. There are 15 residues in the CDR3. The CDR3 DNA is TGTGCCAGCAGCTTAGTCGGGGGGCGTAAGACTGAAGCTTTCTTT. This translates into CASSLVGGRKTEAFF. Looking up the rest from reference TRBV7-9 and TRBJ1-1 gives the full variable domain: DTGVSQNPRHKITKRGQNVTFRCDPISEHNRLYWYRQTLGQGPEFLTYFQNEAQLEKSRLLSDRFSAERPKGSFSTLEIQRTEQGDSAMYLCASSLVGGRKTEAFFGQGTRLTVV.

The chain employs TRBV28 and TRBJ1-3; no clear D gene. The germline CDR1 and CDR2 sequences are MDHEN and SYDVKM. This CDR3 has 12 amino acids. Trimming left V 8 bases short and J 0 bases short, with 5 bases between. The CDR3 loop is CASHNSGNTIYF. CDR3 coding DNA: TGTGCCAGCCACAACTCTGGAAACACCATATATTTT.

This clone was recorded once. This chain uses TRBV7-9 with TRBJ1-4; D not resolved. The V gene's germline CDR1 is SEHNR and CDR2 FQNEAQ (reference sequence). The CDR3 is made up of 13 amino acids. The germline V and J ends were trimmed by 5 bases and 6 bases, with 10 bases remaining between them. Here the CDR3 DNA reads TGTGCCAGCAGCCCAGCCGGGGATGAAAAACTGTTTTTT. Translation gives CASSPAGDEKLFF.

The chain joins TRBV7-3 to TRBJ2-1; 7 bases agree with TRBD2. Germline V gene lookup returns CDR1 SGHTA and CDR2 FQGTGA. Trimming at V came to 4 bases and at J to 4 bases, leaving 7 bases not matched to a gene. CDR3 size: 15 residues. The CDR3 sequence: CASSSGRESYNEQFF. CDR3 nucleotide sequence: TGTGCCAGCAGCTCTGGGCGGGAGTCATACAATGAGCAGTTCTTC.

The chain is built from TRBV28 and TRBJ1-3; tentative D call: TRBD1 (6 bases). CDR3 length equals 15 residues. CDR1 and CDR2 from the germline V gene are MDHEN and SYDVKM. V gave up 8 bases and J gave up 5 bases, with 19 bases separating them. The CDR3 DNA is TGTGCCAGCCGCATGCGGACAGATATAAGAAACACCATATATTTT. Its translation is CASRMRTDIRNTIYF.

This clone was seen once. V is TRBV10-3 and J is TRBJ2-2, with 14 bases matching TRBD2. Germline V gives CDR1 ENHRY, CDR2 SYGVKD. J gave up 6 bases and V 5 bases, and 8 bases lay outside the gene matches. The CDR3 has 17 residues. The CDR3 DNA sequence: TGTGCCATCAGTAAGGGACTAGCGGGAGTCTTCGCCGGGGAGCTGTTTTTT. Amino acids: CAISKGLAGVFAGELFF.

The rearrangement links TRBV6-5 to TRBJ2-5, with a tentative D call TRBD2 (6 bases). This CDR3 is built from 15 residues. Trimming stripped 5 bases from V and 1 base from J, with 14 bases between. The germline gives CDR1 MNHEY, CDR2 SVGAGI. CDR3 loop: CASSNTGTAQETQYF. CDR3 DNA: TGTGCCAGCAGTAACACTGGGACTGCCCAAGAGACCCAGTACTTC.